This TCR beta chain was recorded in a study of beta chain features in type 1 diabetes. CD45RO/CCR7/CD25/CD127/CD95/CD27 sorting isolated CD4+ naive, central memory, regulatory and stem cell-like memory cells. The CDR3 runs 15 residues. Between the trimmed V and J ends, which lost 0 bases and 4 bases, there was a span of 9 bases. Study-wide findings and caveats: VDJ junctions sequenced from type 1 diabetes patients showed fewer insertions and more deletions.

Expressed TCRB transcripts were sequenced after all isolated RNA was converted to cDNA. The data were produced by immunoSEQ multiplex PCR, yet TCRdb's version contains in-frame clones alone and is incomplete. The repertoire holds roughly 610,000 clones, about a sixth seen once, with roughly 0.098% in the top ten. On this clone itself: Its antigen is as yet unknown.

The J gene is TRBJ2-2, the V gene TRBV23-1, with no clear D. TRBV23-1 is an open reading frame whose function is uncertain. Sequencing input: naive CD4+ T cells from blood. This TCR came from a man aged 18-30 years in good health. In nucleotides, the CDR3 is TGCGCCAGCAGTCAATCACCCCCTGGCACCGGGGAGCTGTTTTTT. It is translated as CASSQSPPGTGELFF.